Presented here are 9 T cell receptor beta chains from one specimen sequenced in a study of T cells after yellow fever vaccination. Each CDR3 protein is one row after TCRdb ran MiXCR on the 5' RACE reads. The repertoire consists of 250,000 to 350,000 distinct CDR3 sequences, with roughly 8.7% occurring once and the leading ten covering about 3.5%. Sequenced here: CD4+ T cells sorted from PBMCs, sampled 5 days after the yellow fever booster vaccination. The receptors derive from a man aged 18 to 35 who received the YFV17D yellow fever vaccine.

The table lists this clonotype with a count of one. The gene calls are TRBV7-2 and TRBJ1-5, with a tentative D call TRBD1 (5 bases). Trimming removed 5 bases from V and 8 bases from J, with 19 bases in between. Per germline, CDR1 SGHTA and CDR2 FQGNSA. CDR3 size: 15 residues. The CDR3 region is CASSMDGGVGKPQHF. DNA of the CDR3: TGTGCCAGCAGCATGGACGGGGGGGTTGGAAAGCCCCAGCATTTT.

This chain uses TRBV6-6 with TRBJ1-1, with D unclear. With 7 bases removed from V and 4 bases from J, the gap between germline ends came to 16 bases. Germline V CDR1 and CDR2: MNHNY, SVGAGI (reference sequence). This CDR3 is built from 14 residues. Here the CDR3 reads CASIPAPLGTEAFF. As DNA, the CDR3 is TGTGCCAGCATCCCGGCCCCCTTGGGCACTGAAGCTTTCTTT.

This clonotype was seen a handful of times. The V call is TRBV19, the J call TRBJ1-2, with D maybe TRBD1 (5 bases). Deletions cut 8 bases from V and 4 bases from J, with 14 bases between. Germline V gene sequence: CDR1 LNHDA, CDR2 SQIVND (reference sequence). This CDR3 has 13 amino acids. CDR3 DNA: TGTGCCAGTTATGGGGCTTATGGCTATGGCTACACCTTC. This encodes CASYGAYGYGYTF.

This clonotype turned up a few times. This sequence joins TRBV12-3 or TRBV12-4 and TRBJ2-2; 13 nucleotides align to TRBD2. After removal of 6 bases from V and 4 bases from J, the junction contained 5 bases not matched to a gene. The CDR3 loop spans 16 amino acids. The CDR3 sequence: CASRPTSGGVTGELFF. CDR3 nucleotide sequence: TGTGCCAGCAGACCTACTAGCGGGGGGGTCACCGGGGAGCTGTTTTTT.

The rearrangement links TRBV6-1 to TRBJ2-7; D perhaps matches TRBD2 (5 bases). The CDR3 contains 12 residues. Per the germline V gene, CDR1 is MNHNS and CDR2 is SASEGT. V lost 6 bases and J lost 4, with 10 bases in between. CDR3 loop: CASSDSGYEQYF. CDR3 DNA: TGTGCCAGCAGCGACTCGGGATACGAGCAGTACTTC.

V usage is TRBV28 and J usage is TRBJ2-5; D possibly corresponds to TRBD2 (7 bases). The CDR3 is made up of 14 amino acids. The V and J ends lost 6 bases and 5 bases respectively, with 16 bases between them. Germline assignment: CDR1 MDHEN and CDR2 SYDVKM. DNA for the CDR3: TGTGCCAGCAGCCGGTCGGGGGGCGTGGAGACCCAGTACTTC. Translating gives CASSRSGGVETQYF.

The J gene is TRBJ2-1, the V gene TRBV20-1; D tentatively fits TRBD1 or TRBD2 (5 bases each). The CDR3 runs to 14 residues. Between the trimmed V and J ends, which lost 5 bases and 4 bases, there was a span of 15 bases. Germline V gene sequence: CDR1 DFQATT, CDR2 SNEGSKA (reference sequence). The CDR3 region is CSAGSGPPYNEQFF. CDR3 DNA: TGCAGTGCTGGTTCGGGACCACCTTACAATGAGCAGTTCTTC.

The chain employs TRBV30 and TRBJ1-1; weak D call: TRBD1 (5 bases). Looked up from germline, CDR1 is GTSNPN and CDR2 is SVGIG (reference sequence). The CDR3 contains 15 residues. Trimming removed 3 bases at V and 4 bases at J, with 18 bases between. CDR3 sequence: CAWSPRTGGVTEAFF. CDR3 coding DNA: TGTGCCTGGAGCCCGCGGACTGGAGGGGTCACTGAAGCTTTCTTT.

The chain employs TRBV5-1 and TRBJ2-3; D uncertain. Per the germline V gene, CDR1 is SGHRS and CDR2 is YFSETQ. Trimming took off 3 bases at V and 2 bases at J, with 13 bases between the two ends. This CDR3 region has 15 residues. The CDR3: CASSSTFRATDTQYF. DNA for the CDR3: TGCGCCAGCAGCTCTACGTTCAGAGCCACAGATACGCAGTATTTT.